This is a list of T cell receptor beta chains from one sample in a study of T cell responses to AZD1222 COVID-19 vaccine. TCRdb's copy holds only in-frame clones and misses some; the assay was immunoSEQ multiplex PCR. The sample contains roughly 80,000 clones, roughly nine tenths of which appear only once. Sequencing used peripheral blood, obtained 28 days after the second AZD1222 dose. The receptors here all came from an adult who received the AZD1222 COVID-19 vaccine. CDR3s include the opening cysteine and the closing phenylalanine or tryptophan. Each record gives: J gene, D gene, clone size, CDR3 length, V gene, CDR3 DNA, CDR3 protein. A D gene is named only where the DNA matches it firmly. Clone size is not always given. Where it is, it says once, few, many or a class for expanded clones.

>TRBJ1-4|TRBD1|NA|15|TRBV2
TGTGCCAGCAATCAACAAACAGGGGTAAATGAAAAACTGTTTTTT
CASNQQTGVNEKLFF
>TRBJ2-5|TRBD2|NA|17|TRBV5-4
TGTGCCAGCAGCCTCGGGGGACTAGCGGGGGATAAAGAGACCCAGTACTTC
CASSLGGLAGDKETQYF
>TRBJ1-4|TRBD1|NA|14|TRBV19
TGTGCCAGTAGTTCACAGGGGGATGCGGAAAAACTGTTTTTT
CASSSQGDAEKLFF
>TRBJ2-1|NA|NA|14|TRBV10-3
TGTGCCATCAGTGAGTGGCGGGATACCAATGAGCAGTTCTTC
CAISEWRDTNEQFF
>TRBJ1-5|TRBD1|NA|17|TRBV7-2
TGTGCCAGCAGCTTAGTTGGGGGGCAGGGGGCCAATCAGCCCCAGCATTTT
CASSLVGGQGANQPQHF
>TRBJ2-3|TRBD1|NA|15|TRBV2
TGTGCCAGCAGCGAAAACAGGGGTGGGACAGATACGCAGTATTTT
CASSENRGGTDTQYF
>TRBJ2-1|NA|NA|15|TRBV5-4
TGTGCCAGCAGCGTATCTGGGGGGGGCTTTAGAGAGCAGTTCTTC
CASSVSGGGFREQFF
>TRBJ1-1|NA|NA|14|TRBV13
TGTGCCAGCAGCCTAAGGGGAGGGGACACTGAAGCTTTCTTT
CASSLRGGDTEAFF
>TRBJ2-5|NA|NA|13|TRBV11-2
TGTGCCAGCAGCTTAGCAGGGTCAGAGACCCAGTACTTC
CASSLAGSETQYF
>TRBJ2-2|NA|NA|14|TRBV18
TGTGCCAGCTCACCGAGGCAAAACACCGGGGAGCTGTTTTTT
CASSPRQNTGELFF
>TRBJ1-5|NA|NA|17|TRBV5-6
TGTGCCAGCAGCCCCTGGGGTGTAGCGTATAGCAATCAGCCCCAGCATTTT
CASSPWGVAYSNQPQHF
>TRBJ1-6|NA|few|13|TRBV7-9
TGTGCCAGCAGCAACAGCGATGATTCACCCCTCCACTTT
CASSNSDDSPLHF
>TRBJ1-1|TRBD1|NA|16|TRBV7-3
TGTGCCAGCAGCTTAGGAGGACAGGGGCTCGGCACTGAAGCTTTCTTT
CASSLGGQGLGTEAFF
>TRBJ1-1|TRBD1|NA|15|TRBV10-3
TGTGCCATATCCTTGCGACAGGGTTTTGGCGCTGAAGCTTTCTTT
CAISLRQGFGAEAFF
>TRBJ2-7|TRBD2|NA|14|TRBV27
TGTGCCAGCAGCCGAGCGGGAGGGATCTACGAGCAGTACTTC
CASSRAGGIYEQYF
>TRBJ1-1|NA|NA|14|TRBV28
TGTGCCAGCAGTTTCTGGGGTTCGAACACTGAAGCTTTCTTT
CASSFWGSNTEAFF
>TRBJ1-4|TRBD1|once|17|TRBV7-2
TGTGCCAGCAGCTTAGACCTCCGGGACAGGGGAGGGGAAAAACTGTTTTTT
CASSLDLRDRGGEKLFF
>TRBJ2-1|TRBD2|NA|15|TRBV7-3
TGTGCCAGCAGCTCCGGACTAGCGGGATGGGATGAGCAGTTCTTC
CASSSGLAGWDEQFF
>TRBJ1-1|TRBD1|NA|16|TRBV5-1
TGCGCCAGCAGCGGGGGACAGGGGGCATTGGACACTGAAGCTTTCTTT
CASSGGQGALDTEAFF
>TRBJ2-3|NA|NA|15|TRBV4-3
TGCGCCAGCAGCCAAGAAGGTAGTATGAGGCGTCACTTGTATTTT
CASSQEGSMRRHLYF
>TRBJ2-3|NA|NA|16|TRBV24-1
TGTGCCACCTCTCAGGGGCGCCATTCGGGCACAGATACGCAGTATTTT
CATSQGRHSGTDTQYF
>TRBJ1-2|NA|NA|15|TRBV19
TGTGCCAGTAGTCTTACAGGAAGAACTAACTATGGCTACACCTTC
CASSLTGRTNYGYTF
>TRBJ2-1|TRBD2|NA|15|TRBV10-3
TGTGCCATCAGTGATGAACTAGCGGACTACAATGAGCAGTTCTTC
CAISDELADYNEQFF
>TRBJ1-1|TRBD1|NA|14|TRBV7-9
TGTGCCAGCAGCTTCGGACAGGTGGGCACTGAAGCTTTCTTT
CASSFGQVGTEAFF
>TRBJ2-6|NA|once|16|TRBV4-3
TGCGCCAGCAGCCAAGATAGGACGGGAGGGGCCAACGTCCTGACTTTC
CASSQDRTGGANVLTF
>TRBJ2-7|TRBD2|NA|14|TRBV19
TGTGCCAGTAACTCAGGACTAGCGGGAGTACAGAAGTACTTC
CASNSGLAGVQKYF
>TRBJ2-7|TRBD1|once|13|TRBV5-3
TGTGCCAGAAGCAGGGACAGATCCTACGAGCAGTACTTC
CARSRDRSYEQYF
>TRBJ1-5|NA|NA|14|TRBV4-2
TGTGCCAGCAGCCAAGATCATATGGCCCCGCCCCAGCATTTT
CASSQDHMAPPQHF
>TRBJ1-6|NA|NA|14|TRBV9
TGTGCCAGCAGCGTAGGACACTATAATTCACCCCTCCACTTT
CASSVGHYNSPLHF
>TRBJ1-1|NA|NA|13|TRBV11-2
TGTGCCAGCGGGAGGAGTAGGGTCACTGAAGCTTTCTTT
CASGRSRVTEAFF
>TRBJ1-1|NA|NA|12|TRBV7-8
TGTGCCAGCAGCTTAGGTTCCGCTGAAGCTTTCTTT
CASSLGSAEAFF
>TRBJ1-2|NA|NA|16|TRBV6-5
TGTGCCAGCAGTTCACAGTTCGGCTTTACTAACTATGGCTACACCTTC
CASSSQFGFTNYGYTF
>TRBJ1-5|NA|NA|12|TRBV19
TGTGCCAGTACAGGGGAAGGTCAGCCCCAGCATTTT
CASTGEGQPQHF
>TRBJ1-4|TRBD1|NA|15|TRBV7-6
TGTGCCAGCAGCCGACAGGGGGCGCAGATTGAAAAACTGTTTTTT
CASSRQGAQIEKLFF
>TRBJ2-3|TRBD2|once|15|TRBV6-5
TGTGCCAGCAGTTTAGCGGGAGGGCCCGCAGATACGCAGTATTTT
CASSLAGGPADTQYF
>TRBJ2-3|NA|NA|13|TRBV6-5
TGTGCCAGCAGGGACAGCCGCACAGATACGCAGTATTTT
CASRDSRTDTQYF
>TRBJ1-2|NA|NA|14|TRBV5-5
TGTGCCAGCAGCTTAGGGTCAGGGACCTATGGCTACACCTTC
CASSLGSGTYGYTF
>TRBJ1-1|NA|once|14|TRBV24-1
TGTGCCACCAGTGCCCAGGGAAGGGGTTCTGAAGCTTTCTTT
CATSAQGRGSEAFF
>TRBJ2-5|TRBD1|NA|14|TRBV2
TGTGCCAGCAGCGAACAGGGGGCGAGGGAGACCCAGTACTTC
CASSEQGARETQYF
>TRBJ1-6|NA|NA|14|TRBV30
TGTGCCTGGACCGATGGCAGAACGAATTCACCCCTCCACTTT
CAWTDGRTNSPLHF
>TRBJ1-2|TRBD1|NA|16|TRBV5-1
TGCGCCAGCAGCTTGGACAGGGGACAGGGAGGCTATGGCTACACCTTC
CASSLDRGQGGYGYTF
>TRBJ2-3|NA|NA|16|TRBV9
TGTGCCAGCAGCGGCCGACAGTTGGGGCAATCAGATACGCAGTATTTT
CASSGRQLGQSDTQYF
>TRBJ1-5|TRBD1|NA|16|TRBV3-1/TRBV3-2
TGTGCCAGCAGCCGAAGAGTAGGGGGCGAGGATCAGCCCCAGCATTTT
CASSRRVGGEDQPQHF
>TRBJ1-1|NA|once|13|TRBV12-3/TRBV12-4
TGTGCCAGCAGTTTTGGTCAGAACACTGAAGCTTTCTTT
CASSFGQNTEAFF
>TRBJ1-3|NA|NA|14|TRBV3-1/TRBV3-2
TGTGCCAGCACCCAAGGCTACTCTGGAAACACCATATATTTT
CASTQGYSGNTIYF
>TRBJ2-1|NA|NA|15|TRBV3-1/TRBV3-2
TGTGCCAGCAGCCCTCTGCCGGGGGCCTACAATGAGCAGTTCTTC
CASSPLPGAYNEQFF
>TRBJ2-1|TRBD2|NA|15|TRBV7-3
TGTGCCAGCAGCTCAAGCGGGGGGGCCCACAATGAGCAGTTCTTC
CASSSSGGAHNEQFF
>TRBJ2-5|NA|NA|14|TRBV9
TGTGCCAGCAGCGTAGGACAGCATGAAGAGACCCAGTACTTC
CASSVGQHEETQYF
>TRBJ1-2|TRBD1|few|15|TRBV5-5
TGTGCCAGCGTACCCCCGGGACAGGATTTTAATGGCTACACCTTC
CASVPPGQDFNGYTF
>TRBJ1-5|NA|NA|15|TRBV6-6
TGTGCCAGCAGTTCCCCTACTGCGGGGGATCAGCCCCAGCATTTT
CASSSPTAGDQPQHF
>TRBJ2-7|NA|NA|11|TRBV7-2
TGTGCCAGCAGCGACTCCTACGAGCAGTACTTC
CASSDSYEQYF
>TRBJ2-1|TRBD2|NA|14|TRBV6-2/TRBV6-3
TGTGCCAGCAGCCTAAGCGGGACTTTTGGTGAGCAGTTCTTC
CASSLSGTFGEQFF
>TRBJ2-2|NA|NA|14|TRBV6-5
TGTGCCAGCACCAGGGACACCCACACCGGGGAGCTGTTTTTT
CASTRDTHTGELFF
>TRBJ1-1|NA|NA|15|TRBV3-1/TRBV3-2
TGTGCCAGCAGCCAAGATGCCACCGGAGTGGGTGAAGCTTTCTTT
CASSQDATGVGEAFF
>TRBJ1-1|TRBD1|NA|13|TRBV27
TGTGCCAGCAGTTTAACGGCAGGGGGGTTAGCTTTCTTT
CASSLTAGGLAFF
>TRBJ1-1|NA|NA|12|TRBV6-5
TGTGCCATCCGTGGAGGGGCTCTGTATGCTTTCTTT
CAIRGGALYAFF
>TRBJ1-2|NA|NA|11|TRBV2
TGTGCCAGCAGCGCAAGATATGGCTACACCTTC
CASSARYGYTF
>TRBJ1-5|NA|NA|15|TRBV9
TGTGCCAGCAGTGAAATAGGGGTCCCCAATCAGCCCCAGCATTTT
CASSEIGVPNQPQHF
>TRBJ2-3|NA|NA|19|TRBV11-3
TGTGCCAGCGAGAGAAGGGGGGACAGCCAAATGACTAGCACAGATACGCAGTATTTT
CASERRGDSQMTSTDTQYF
>TRBJ1-1|NA|NA|15|TRBV6-2/TRBV6-3
TGTGCCAGCAGTTACGGGGGGGCCGGTAACACTGAAGCTTTCTTT
CASSYGGAGNTEAFF